This TCR beta chain was identified during a study of blood T cell repertoires in COVID-19. Study-level background: Sources were T cells, B-cell-depleted T cells, or PBMCs; the material itself was cDNA or gDNA.

V was shortened by 3 bases and J by 5 bases, with 14 bases between the two germline ends. This CDR3 has 15 amino acids. Germline CDR1 and CDR2: MNHNS and SASEGT. The method was immunoSEQ multiplex PCR; TCRdb's version includes in-frame clones alone and lacks a portion of them. This sample yields around 450,000 clones, of which 90% are seen a single time; 0.6% belongs to the top ten. This clone occurred once. Input material: PBMCs or T cells enriched from blood (not recorded which). The sequence came from a young man who had recovered from COVID-19. The chain links TRBV6-1 to TRBJ1-5; D gene uncertain. CDR3 amino acids: CASSDRPRSDQPQHF. The CDR3 nucleotides are TGTGCCAGCAGTGATCGCCCCAGATCCGATCAGCCCCAGCATTTT.